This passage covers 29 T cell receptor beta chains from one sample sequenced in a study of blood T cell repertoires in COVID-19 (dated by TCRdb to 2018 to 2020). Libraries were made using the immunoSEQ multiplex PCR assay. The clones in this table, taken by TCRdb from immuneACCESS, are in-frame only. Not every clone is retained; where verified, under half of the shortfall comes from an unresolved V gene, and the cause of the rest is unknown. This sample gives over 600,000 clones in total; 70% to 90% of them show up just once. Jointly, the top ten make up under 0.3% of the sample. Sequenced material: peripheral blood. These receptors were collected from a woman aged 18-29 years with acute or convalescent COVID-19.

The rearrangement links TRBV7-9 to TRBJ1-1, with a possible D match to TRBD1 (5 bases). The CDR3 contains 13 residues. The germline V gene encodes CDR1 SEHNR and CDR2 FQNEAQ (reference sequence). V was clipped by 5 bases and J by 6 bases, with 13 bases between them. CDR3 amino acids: CASSPTGKAEAFF. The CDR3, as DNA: TGTGCCAGCAGCCCTACAGGAAAGGCTGAAGCTTTCTTT.

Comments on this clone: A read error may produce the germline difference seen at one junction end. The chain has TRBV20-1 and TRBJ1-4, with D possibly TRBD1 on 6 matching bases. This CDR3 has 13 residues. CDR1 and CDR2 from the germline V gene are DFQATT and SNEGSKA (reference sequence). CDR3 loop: CSASMPEGEKLFF. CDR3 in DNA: TGCAGTGCTAGTATGCCAGAGGGGGAAAAACTATTTTTT.

CDR3 residues: CAWILHVGTGEAFF. CDR3 coding DNA: TGTGCCTGGATCCTTCATGTCGGGACAGGTGAAGCTTTCTTT. This chain uses TRBV30 with TRBJ1-1, with 8 bases lining up with TRBD1. This CDR3 comprises 14 residues. V gave up 4 bases and J gave up 7 bases; unmatched junction bases: 11. Per germline, CDR1 GTSNPN and CDR2 SVGIG (reference sequence).

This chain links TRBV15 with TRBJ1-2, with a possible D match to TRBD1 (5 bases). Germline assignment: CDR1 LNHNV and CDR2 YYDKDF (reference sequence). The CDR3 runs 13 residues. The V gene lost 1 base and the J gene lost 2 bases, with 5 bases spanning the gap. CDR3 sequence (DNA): TGTGCCACCAGCAGAGGACAGAACTATGGCTACACCTTC. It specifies CATSRGQNYGYTF.

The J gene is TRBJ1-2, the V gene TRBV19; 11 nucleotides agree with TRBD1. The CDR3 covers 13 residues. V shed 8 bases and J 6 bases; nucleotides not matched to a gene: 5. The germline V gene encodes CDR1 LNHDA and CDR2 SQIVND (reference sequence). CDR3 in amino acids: CASGGQGADGYTF. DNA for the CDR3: TGTGCCAGTGGAGGACAGGGGGCGGATGGCTACACCTTC.

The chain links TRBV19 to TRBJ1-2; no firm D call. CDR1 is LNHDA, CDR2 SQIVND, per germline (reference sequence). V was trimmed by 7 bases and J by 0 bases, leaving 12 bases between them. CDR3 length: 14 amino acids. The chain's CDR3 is CASTEQNPNYGYTF. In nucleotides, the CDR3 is TGTGCCAGTACGGAACAGAACCCTAACTATGGCTACACCTTC.

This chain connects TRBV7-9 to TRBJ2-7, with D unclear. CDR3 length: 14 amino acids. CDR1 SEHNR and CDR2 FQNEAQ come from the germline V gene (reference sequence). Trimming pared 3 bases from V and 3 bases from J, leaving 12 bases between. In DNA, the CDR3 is TGTGCCAGCAGCTTCAGTCCGGGTTTCTACGAGCAGTACTTC. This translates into CASSFSPGFYEQYF.

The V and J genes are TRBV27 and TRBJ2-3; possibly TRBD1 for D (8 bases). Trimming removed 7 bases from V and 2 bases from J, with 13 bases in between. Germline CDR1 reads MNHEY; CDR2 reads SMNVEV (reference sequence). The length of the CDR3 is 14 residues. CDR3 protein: CASTGGQATDTQYF. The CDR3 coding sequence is TGTGCCAGCACGGGGGGACAGGCCACAGATACGCAGTATTTT.

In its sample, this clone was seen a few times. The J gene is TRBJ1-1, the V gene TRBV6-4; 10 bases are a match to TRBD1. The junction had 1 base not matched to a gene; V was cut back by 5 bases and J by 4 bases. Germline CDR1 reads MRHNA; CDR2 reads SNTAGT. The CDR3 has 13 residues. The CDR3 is CASSWDRGTEAFF. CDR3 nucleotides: TGTGCCAGCAGTTGGGACAGGGGCACTGAAGCTTTCTTT.

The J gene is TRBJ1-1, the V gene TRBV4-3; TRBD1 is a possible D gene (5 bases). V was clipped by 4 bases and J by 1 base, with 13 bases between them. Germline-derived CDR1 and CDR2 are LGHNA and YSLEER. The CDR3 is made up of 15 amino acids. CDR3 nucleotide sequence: TGCGCCAGCAGCCGCCTAAGGGGAAAGAACACTGAAGCTTTCTTT. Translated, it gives CASSRLRGKNTEAFF.

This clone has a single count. CDR3 region: CSASRGYSGNTIYF. The CDR3 bases are TGCAGTGCTAGTCGGGGGTACTCTGGAAACACCATATATTTT. The chain has TRBV20-1 and TRBJ1-3, with a weak D call TRBD1 (5 bases). The V gene lost 3 bases and the J gene lost 0 bases, with 9 bases spanning the gap. This CDR3 contains 14 residues. The germline V gene encodes CDR1 DFQATT and CDR2 SNEGSKA (reference sequence).

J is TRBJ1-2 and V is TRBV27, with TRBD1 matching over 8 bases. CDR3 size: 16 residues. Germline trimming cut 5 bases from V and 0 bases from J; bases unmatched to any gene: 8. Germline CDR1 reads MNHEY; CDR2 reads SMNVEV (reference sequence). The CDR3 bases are TGTGCCAGCAGTCCCTGGACAGGGAGCTCTAACTATGGCTACACCTTC. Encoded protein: CASSPWTGSSNYGYTF.

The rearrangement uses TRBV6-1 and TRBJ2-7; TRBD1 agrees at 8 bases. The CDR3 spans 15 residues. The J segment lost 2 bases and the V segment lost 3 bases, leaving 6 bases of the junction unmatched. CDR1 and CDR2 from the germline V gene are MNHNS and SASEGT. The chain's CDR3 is CASSDDRGPPYEQYF. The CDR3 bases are TGTGCCAGCAGTGATGACAGGGGTCCTCCCTACGAGCAGTACTTC.

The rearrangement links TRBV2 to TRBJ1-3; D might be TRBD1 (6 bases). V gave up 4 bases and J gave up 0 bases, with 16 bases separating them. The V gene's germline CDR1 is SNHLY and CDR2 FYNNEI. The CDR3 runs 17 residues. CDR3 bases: TGTGCCAGCAGTGTACAGGGAAGGACTCACTCTGGAAACACCATATATTTT. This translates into CASSVQGRTHSGNTIYF.

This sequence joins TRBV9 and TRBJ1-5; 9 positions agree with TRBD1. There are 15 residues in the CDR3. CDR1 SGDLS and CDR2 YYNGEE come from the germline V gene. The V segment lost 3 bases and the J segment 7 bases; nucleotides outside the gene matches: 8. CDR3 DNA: TGTGCCAGCAGCGCGGGGACAGGGATAGGCCAGCCCCAGCATTTT. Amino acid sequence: CASSAGTGIGQPQHF. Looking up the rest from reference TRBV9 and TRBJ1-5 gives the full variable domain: DSGVTQTPKHLITATGQRVTLRCSPRSGDLSVYWYQQSLDQGLQFLIQYYNGEERAKGNILERFSAQQFPDLHSELNLSSLELGDSALYFCASSAGTGIGQPQHFGDGTRLSIL.

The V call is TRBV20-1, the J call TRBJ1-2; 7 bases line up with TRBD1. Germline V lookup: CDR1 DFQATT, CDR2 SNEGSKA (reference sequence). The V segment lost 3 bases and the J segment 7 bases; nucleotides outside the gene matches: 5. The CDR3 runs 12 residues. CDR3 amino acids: CSASRGRIGYTF. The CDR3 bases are TGCAGTGCTAGTAGGGGGCGGATTGGCTACACCTTC.

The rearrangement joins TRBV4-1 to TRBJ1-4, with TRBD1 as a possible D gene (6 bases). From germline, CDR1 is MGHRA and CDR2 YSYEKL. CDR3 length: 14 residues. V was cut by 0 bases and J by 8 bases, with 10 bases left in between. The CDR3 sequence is CASSQERGGEKLFF. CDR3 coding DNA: TGCGCCAGCAGCCAAGAAAGGGGGGGGGAAAAACTGTTTTTT.

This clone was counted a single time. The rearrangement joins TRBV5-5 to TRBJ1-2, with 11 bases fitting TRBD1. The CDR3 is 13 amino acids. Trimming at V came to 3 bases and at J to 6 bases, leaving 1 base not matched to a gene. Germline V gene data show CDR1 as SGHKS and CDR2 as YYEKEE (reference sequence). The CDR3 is CASSWGQGDGYTF. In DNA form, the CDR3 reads TGTGCCAGCAGCTGGGGACAGGGGGATGGCTACACCTTC.

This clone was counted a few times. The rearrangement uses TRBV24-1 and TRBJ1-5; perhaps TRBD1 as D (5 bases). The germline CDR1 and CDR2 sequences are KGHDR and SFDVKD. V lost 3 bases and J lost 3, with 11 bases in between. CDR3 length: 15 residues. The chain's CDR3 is CATSDQGGDNQPQHF. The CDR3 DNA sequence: TGTGCCACCAGTGATCAGGGTGGGGACAATCAGCCCCAGCATTTT.

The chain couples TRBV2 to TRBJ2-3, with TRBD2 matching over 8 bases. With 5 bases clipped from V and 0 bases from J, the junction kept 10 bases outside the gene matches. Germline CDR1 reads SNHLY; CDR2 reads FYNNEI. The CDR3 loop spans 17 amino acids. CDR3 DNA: TGTGCCAGCAGTCCCAACGGACTAGCCCTCAGCACAGATACGCAGTATTTT. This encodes CASSPNGLALSTDTQYF.

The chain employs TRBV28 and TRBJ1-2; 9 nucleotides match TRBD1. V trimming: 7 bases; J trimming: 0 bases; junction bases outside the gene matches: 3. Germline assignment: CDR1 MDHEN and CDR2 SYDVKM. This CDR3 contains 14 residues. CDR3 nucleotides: TGTGCCAGCAACACAGGGGGCCCTAACTATGGCTACACCTTC. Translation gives CASNTGGPNYGYTF.

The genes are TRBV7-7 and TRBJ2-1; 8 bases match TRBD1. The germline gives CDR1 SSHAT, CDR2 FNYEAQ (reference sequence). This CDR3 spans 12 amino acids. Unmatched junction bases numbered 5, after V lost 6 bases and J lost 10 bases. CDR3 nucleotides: TGTGCCAGCAGTCCGGACAGGGTCGAGCAGTTCTTC. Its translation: CASSPDRVEQFF.

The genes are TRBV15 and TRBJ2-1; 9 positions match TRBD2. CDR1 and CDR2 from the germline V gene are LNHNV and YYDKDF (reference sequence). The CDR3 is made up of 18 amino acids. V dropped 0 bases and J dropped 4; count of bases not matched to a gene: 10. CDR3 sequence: CATSREQFLAGKYNEQFF. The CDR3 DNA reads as TGTGCCACCAGCAGAGAACAGTTTCTAGCGGGGAAATACAATGAGCAGTTCTTC.

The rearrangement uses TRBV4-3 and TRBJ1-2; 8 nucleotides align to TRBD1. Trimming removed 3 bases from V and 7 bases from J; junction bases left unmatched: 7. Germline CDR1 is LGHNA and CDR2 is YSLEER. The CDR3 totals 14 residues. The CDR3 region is CASSHAGQVVGYTF. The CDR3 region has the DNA TGCGCCAGCAGCCATGCGGGACAGGTAGTTGGCTACACCTTC.

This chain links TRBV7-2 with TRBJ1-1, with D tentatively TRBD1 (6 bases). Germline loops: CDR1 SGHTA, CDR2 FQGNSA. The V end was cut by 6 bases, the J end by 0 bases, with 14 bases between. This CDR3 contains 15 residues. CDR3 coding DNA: TGTGCCAGCAGACTCCAACAGGGTATGAACACTGAAGCTTTCTTT. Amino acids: CASRLQQGMNTEAFF.

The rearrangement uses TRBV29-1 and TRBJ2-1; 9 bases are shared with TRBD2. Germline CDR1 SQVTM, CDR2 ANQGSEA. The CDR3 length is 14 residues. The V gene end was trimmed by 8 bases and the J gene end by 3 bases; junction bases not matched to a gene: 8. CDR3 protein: CSTSGGILYNEQFF. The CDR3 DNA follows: TGCAGCACAAGCGGGGGGATCCTCTACAATGAGCAGTTCTTC.

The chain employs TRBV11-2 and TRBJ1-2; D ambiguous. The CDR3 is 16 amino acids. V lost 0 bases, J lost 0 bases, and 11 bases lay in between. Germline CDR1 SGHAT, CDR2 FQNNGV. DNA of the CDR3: TGTGCCAGCAGCTTAGATTGGCAGTGTACTAACTATGGCTACACCTTC. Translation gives CASSLDWQCTNYGYTF.

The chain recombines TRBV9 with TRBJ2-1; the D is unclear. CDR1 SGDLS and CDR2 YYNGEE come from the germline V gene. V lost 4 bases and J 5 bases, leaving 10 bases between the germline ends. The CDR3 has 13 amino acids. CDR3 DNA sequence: TGTGCCAGCAGCCCCCGCGTGAACAATGAGCAGTTCTTC. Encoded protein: CASSPRVNNEQFF.

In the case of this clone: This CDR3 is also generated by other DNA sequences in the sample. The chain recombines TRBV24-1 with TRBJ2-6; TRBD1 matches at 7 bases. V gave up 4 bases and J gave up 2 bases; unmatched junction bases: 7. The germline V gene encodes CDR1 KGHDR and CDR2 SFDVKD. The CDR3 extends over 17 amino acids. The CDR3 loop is CATSDSSQGAGANVLTF. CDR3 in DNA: TGTGCCACCAGTGACTCCAGCCAGGGGGCTGGGGCCAACGTCCTGACTTTC.